These 21 T cell receptor beta chains originate from one sample sequenced in a study of siplizumab effects on memory and regulatory T cells. Clones were sequenced by immunoSEQ multiplex PCR, and TCRdb holds only the in-frame ones, with some missing. Here the sample spans 70,000 to 95,000 clones, roughly 95% being singletons. Sequences were obtained from naive CD4+ T cells sorted from blood. These receptors were taken from a human donor in good health.

The chain recombines TRBV30 with TRBJ2-1; D not resolved. Germline V gives CDR1 GTSNPN, CDR2 SVGIG (reference sequence). The CDR3 totals 11 residues. V was shortened by 1 base and J by 5 bases, with 3 bases between the two germline ends. The DNA of the CDR3 is TGTGCCTGGAGTGCGGACAATGAGCAGTTCTTC. Encoded protein: CAWSADNEQFF.

Note on this clone: Other nucleotide sequences from this sample produce the same CDR3. V gene TRBV6-5 combines with J gene TRBJ2-5; TRBD2 agrees at 7 bases. Germline CDR1 reads MNHEY; CDR2 reads SVGAGI. J gave up 2 bases and V 3 bases, and 3 bases lay outside the gene matches. CDR3 length equals 14 residues. The chain's CDR3 is CASSYGGGQETQYF. As DNA, the CDR3 is TGTGCCAGCAGTTATGGGGGGGGGCAAGAGACCCAGTACTTC.

The rearrangement joins TRBV7-3 to TRBJ2-1; D is uncertain. V lost 3 bases, J lost 2 bases, and 11 bases lay in between. CDR3 length equals 15 residues. Germline V gene lookup returns CDR1 SGHTA and CDR2 FQGTGA. The CDR3, as DNA: TGTGCCAGCAGCTTTTGGTCTGGAACCTACAATGAGCAGTTCTTC. Amino acids: CASSFWSGTYNEQFF.

The rearrangement uses TRBV4-2 and TRBJ2-5; 11 nucleotides align to TRBD2. The ends lost 1 base at V and 4 bases at J; junction bases unmatched: 5. Germline V gene sequence: CDR1 LGHNA, CDR2 YNFKEQ. There are 16 residues in the CDR3. CDR3 amino acids: CASSQGLAGRLETQYF. In DNA form, the CDR3 reads TGTGCCAGCAGCCAAGGACTAGCGGGGAGGTTAGAGACCCAGTACTTC.

J is TRBJ2-7 and V is TRBV5-1; D gene unclear. This CDR3 contains 12 residues. CDR1 SGHRS and CDR2 YFSETQ come from the germline V gene. Trimming took 1 base from V and 1 from J, leaving 3 bases between them. The CDR3 spells CASSLPSYEQYF. CDR3 bases: TGCGCCAGCAGCTTGCCATCCTACGAGCAGTACTTC.

CDR3: CAWTEGGGANSGANVLTF. CDR3 DNA sequence: TGTGCCTGGACCGAAGGAGGGGGCGCAAACTCTGGGGCCAACGTCCTGACTTTC. This chain connects TRBV30 to TRBJ2-6; tentatively, D is TRBD1 (7 bases). The germline V gene encodes CDR1 GTSNPN and CDR2 SVGIG (reference sequence). CDR3 length equals 18 residues. V was cut by 4 bases and J by 0 bases, with 19 bases left in between.

This rearrangement joins TRBV13 to TRBJ2-3, with D possibly being TRBD1 or TRBD2 (5 bases each). The V gene's germline CDR1 is PRHDT and CDR2 FYEKMQ (reference sequence). The CDR3 contains 14 residues. Trimming took off 8 bases at V and 6 bases at J, with 18 bases between the two ends. CDR3 coding DNA: TGTGCCAGCCACGGGACCCTCCGCGGGGATACGCAGTATTTT. Its protein product is CASHGTLRGDTQYF.

The CDR3 DNA reads TGTGCCTGGAGTGTACAAGCCCAAGAGACCCAGTACTTC. The encoded protein is CAWSVQAQETQYF. The rearrangement joins TRBV30 to TRBJ2-5; D not certain. The CDR3 runs 13 residues. Between the trimmed V and J ends, which lost 0 bases and 1 base, there was a span of 6 bases. Germline CDR1 is GTSNPN and CDR2 is SVGIG (reference sequence). Looking up the rest from reference TRBV30 and TRBJ2-5 gives the full variable domain: SQTIHQWPATLVQPVGSPLSLECTVEGTSNPNLYWYRQAAGRGLQLLFYSVGIGQISSEVPQNLSASRPQDRQFILSSKKLLLSDSGFYLCAWSVQAQETQYFGPGTRLLVL.

This clone was observed a single time. DNA for the CDR3: TGTGCCAGCAGCTTAGAAGCGCGTGAGCAGTTCTTC. It encodes CASSLEAREQFF. This chain connects TRBV7-2 to TRBJ2-1; no clear D gene. Trimming removed 1 base at V and 9 bases at J, with 7 bases between. Germline loops: CDR1 SGHTA, CDR2 FQGNSA. CDR3 length: 12 amino acids. Complete variable domain (other parts from reference TRBV7-2 and TRBJ2-1): GAGVSQSPSNKVTEKGKDVELRCDPISGHTALYWYRQSLGQGLEFLIYFQGNSAPDKSGLPSDRFSAERTGGSVSTLTIQRTQQEDSAVYLCASSLEAREQFFGPGTRLTVL.

The chain uses TRBV25-1 and TRBJ1-2, with 10 bases identical to TRBD1. V was pared by 4 bases and J by 4 bases, with 6 bases of the junction left unmatched. Germline assignment: CDR1 MGHDK and CDR2 SYGVNS. The CDR3 sequence is 15 residues long. CDR3 bases: TGTGCCAGCAGTGGCCGACAGGGGGCATCCTATGGCTACACCTTC. It codes for CASSGRQGASYGYTF.

The chain links TRBV4-2 to TRBJ2-3; 15 nucleotides agree with TRBD2. Losses at the gene ends were 1 base for V and 4 bases for J; bases not matched to a gene: 0. Looked up from germline, CDR1 is LGHNA and CDR2 is YNFKEQ. The CDR3 runs to 16 residues. CDR3 protein: CASSQGTSGGADTQYF. The CDR3 DNA follows: TGTGCCAGCAGCCAAGGGACTAGCGGGGGGGCAGATACGCAGTATTTT.

The chain is built from TRBV2 and TRBJ2-3; TRBD2 matches 13 bases. The CDR3 sequence is 18 residues long. V dropped 6 bases and J dropped 6; count of bases not matched to a gene: 15. CDR1 and CDR2 from the germline V gene are SNHLY and FYNNEI. This CDR3 is CASRAPLTSGGVGDTQYF. The CDR3 nucleotides read TGTGCCAGCAGAGCGCCCCTTACTAGCGGGGGGGTGGGGGATACGCAGTATTTT.

The V call is TRBV4-3, the J call TRBJ2-7; 8 bases align to TRBD2. Looked up from germline, CDR1 is LGHNA and CDR2 is YSLEER. Trimming took 1 base from V and 2 from J; bases not matched to a gene: 7. CDR3 length equals 16 residues. CDR3 protein: CASSQALAANTYEQYF. In DNA, the CDR3 is TGCGCCAGCAGCCAAGCACTAGCGGCTAACACCTACGAGCAGTACTTC.

The gene calls are TRBV29-1 and TRBJ1-1, with 7 bases identical to TRBD1. Germline loops: CDR1 SQVTM, CDR2 ANQGSEA. With 7 bases clipped from V and 2 bases from J, the junction kept 10 bases outside the gene matches. The CDR3 is 14 residues long. The CDR3 bases are TGCAGCGCCAAACTGGGGACAGACAACACTGAAGCTTTCTTT. Residues: CSAKLGTDNTEAFF.

This clone was counted between two and nine times. The rearrangement uses TRBV2 and TRBJ2-2; perhaps TRBD1 as D (6 bases). CDR1 and CDR2 (germline): SNHLY, FYNNEI. Trimming shortened V by 6 bases and J by 5 bases, and 16 bases separated the two germline ends. The CDR3 extends over 15 amino acids. Here the CDR3 DNA reads TGTGCCAGCAGCAGGAGTGGGGGCCAGACCGGGGAGCTGTTTTTT. Protein: CASSRSGGQTGELFF.

For the CDR3, the DNA is TGCGCCAGCAGCCCGGAAGGGTACACAGATACGCAGTATTTT. Translating it yields CASSPEGYTDTQYF. The chain uses TRBV5-1 and TRBJ2-3; D gene ambiguous. The CDR3 extends over 14 amino acids. Trimming left V 4 bases short and J 2 bases short, with 11 bases between. Germline V gives CDR1 SGHRS, CDR2 YFSETQ.

The chain couples TRBV7-3 to TRBJ2-1; no firm D call. Germline V lookup: CDR1 SGHTA, CDR2 FQGTGA. Between the trimmed V and J ends, which lost 4 bases and 7 bases, there was a span of 14 bases. The CDR3 runs 14 residues. The CDR3 coding sequence is TGTGCCAGCAGCTCGGGCGCCCCTTTGAATGAGCAGTTCTTC. The encoded protein is CASSSGAPLNEQFF.

This clone appeared a single time. CDR3 DNA: TGTGCCAGCACAGAAAGCGGGGCCACGCAGTATTTT. Translated, it gives CASTESGATQYF. V gene TRBV7-9 combines with J gene TRBJ2-3; 7 bases are a match to TRBD2. V lost 7 bases, J lost 9 bases, and 7 bases stayed unmatched. This CDR3 contains 12 residues. Germline CDR1 is SEHNR and CDR2 is FQNEAQ (reference sequence).

V gene TRBV10-3 combines with J gene TRBJ2-3, with TRBD2 matching 16 bases. Germline V gene lookup returns CDR1 ENHRY and CDR2 SYGVKD. The V segment lost 7 bases and the J segment 7 bases; nucleotides outside the gene matches: 5. The CDR3 has 15 residues. CDR3 nucleotide sequence: TGTGCCATCACCGGGACTAGCGGGGGGGGCTATACGCAGTATTTT. Translating it yields CAITGTSGGGYTQYF.

The chain couples TRBV19 to TRBJ1-3; D unresolved. Germline V gene lookup returns CDR1 LNHDA and CDR2 SQIVND (reference sequence). The CDR3 loop spans 11 amino acids. The V gene lost 10 bases and the J gene lost 0 bases, with 4 bases spanning the gap. As DNA, the CDR3 is TGTGCCATCCTCTCTGGAAACACCATATATTTT. Encoded protein: CAILSGNTIYF.

The chain has TRBV25-1 and TRBJ2-7; 11 bases map to TRBD1. After removal of 6 bases from V and 3 bases from J, the junction contained 7 bases not matched to a gene. From germline, CDR1 is MGHDK and CDR2 SYGVNS. This CDR3 is 15 amino acids long. The CDR3 here is CASRPGTGGIYEQYF. Here the CDR3 DNA reads TGTGCCAGCAGGCCTGGGACAGGGGGAATCTACGAGCAGTACTTC.